Sequencing of this T cell receptor beta chain was carried out in a study of cytomegalovirus exposure and HLA in healthy donors. Researchers ran the PCR with 60 Vbeta and 13 Jbeta primers. The assay was immunoSEQ multiplex PCR, and TCRdb's table has in-frame clones only and misses some. The data contain about 150,000 clones, about three fifths of them seen just once; the ten biggest clones take up approximately 2.9%. CDR3 length: 15 residues. V shed 8 bases, J shed 2 bases, and the junction held 11 bases outside the gene matches. Germline CDR1 MDHEN, CDR2 SYDVKM. The genes are TRBV28 and TRBJ1-2, with TRBD1 matching over 7 bases. The origin of this receptor is a woman in her 30s in good health and CMV-seropositive. The sample comprised PBMCs. The CDR3 here is CASHAAGTVNYGYTF. Written as DNA, the CDR3 is TGTGCCAGCCATGCAGCCGGGACAGTCAACTATGGCTACACCTTC.